These 5 T cell receptor beta chains originate from one sample sequenced in a study of vaccination and CD4 T cells after COVID-19. Treatment: roughly ten-day PBMC culture with coronavirus spike peptide pools or control peptides (ViraFEST assay). Their antigen targets remain unknown. Scientists ran DNA taken from cultured CD4+ T cells through the Oncomine TCR Beta short-read assay for sequencing. MiXCR was run by TCRdb on the PCR reads, yielding one entry per CDR3 protein. Among 20,000 to 25,000 distinct CDR3 sequences listed, about 64% were seen once. The sequences come from CD4+ T cells from blood, cultured in vitro, collected after SARS-CoV-2 vaccination. These receptors were obtained from a human donor who received a COVID-19 vaccine.

This chain uses TRBV5-1 with TRBJ1-2; 9 bases line up with TRBD1. V was clipped by 0 bases and J by 6 bases; unmatched bases: 3. This CDR3 is 14 amino acids long. Germline lookup yields CDR1 SGHRS and CDR2 YFSETQ. The CDR3 nucleotides are TGCGCCAGCAGCTTGGACGGGACAGGGCATGGCTACACCTTC. Translated: CASSLDGTGHGYTF. The complete variable domain, with remaining parts taken from reference TRBV5-1 and TRBJ1-2, reads KAGVTQTPRYLIKTRGQQVTLSCSPISGHRSVSWYQQTPGQGLQFLFEYFSETQRNKGNFPGRFSGRQFSNSRSEMNVSTLELGDSALYLCASSLDGTGHGYTFGSGTRLTVV.

The chain recombines TRBV20-1 with TRBJ2-7; 7 nucleotides match TRBD1. The CDR3 sequence is 15 residues long. CDR1 and CDR2 from the germline V gene are DFQATT and SNEGSKA (reference sequence). V shed 4 bases and J 0 bases; nucleotides not matched to a gene: 9. The DNA of the CDR3 is TGCAGTGCTAAGACCCCAGGGGACAGCTCCTACGAGCAGTACTTC. Translation gives CSAKTPGDSSYEQYF.

The chain couples TRBV27 to TRBJ1-6; tentatively, D is TRBD1 (6 bases). Trimming left V 1 base short and J 0 bases short, with 10 bases between. The CDR3 is 17 amino acids. Germline CDR1 MNHEY, CDR2 SMNVEV (reference sequence). In nucleotides, the CDR3 is TGTGCCAGCAGTTTATTCCAGGGGAGCTCCTATAATTCACCCCTCCACTTT. This translates into CASSLFQGSSYNSPLHF.

This rearrangement joins TRBV24-1 to TRBJ1-5, with TRBD1 as a possible D gene (5 bases). Trimming took off 9 bases at V and 2 bases at J, with 10 bases between the two ends. Germline V gene sequence: CDR1 KGHDR, CDR2 SFDVKD. The CDR3 is 13 residues long. CDR3 DNA: TGTGCCACCTCACGGGGCCGCAATCAGCCCCAGCATTTT. The encoded protein is CATSRGRNQPQHF.

This rearrangement joins TRBV19 to TRBJ2-3; D call uncertain. Germline lookup yields CDR1 LNHDA and CDR2 SQIVND (reference sequence). The CDR3 covers 11 residues. V was shortened by 2 bases and J by 5 bases, with 2 bases between the two germline ends. The CDR3 loop reads CASSIKDTQYF. The CDR3 DNA follows: TGTGCCAGTAGTATAAAAGATACGCAGTATTTT.